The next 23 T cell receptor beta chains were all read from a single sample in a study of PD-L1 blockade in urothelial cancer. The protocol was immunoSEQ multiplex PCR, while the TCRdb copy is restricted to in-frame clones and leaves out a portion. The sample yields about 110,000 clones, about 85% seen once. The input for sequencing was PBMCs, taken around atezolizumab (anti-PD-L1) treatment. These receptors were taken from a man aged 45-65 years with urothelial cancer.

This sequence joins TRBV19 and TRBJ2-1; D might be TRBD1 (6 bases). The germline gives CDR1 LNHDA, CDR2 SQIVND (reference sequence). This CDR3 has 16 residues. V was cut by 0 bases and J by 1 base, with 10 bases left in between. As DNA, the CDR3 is TGTGCCAGTAGTATAGAGGGACAAGTGTCCTACAATGAGCAGTTCTTC. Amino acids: CASSIEGQVSYNEQFF.

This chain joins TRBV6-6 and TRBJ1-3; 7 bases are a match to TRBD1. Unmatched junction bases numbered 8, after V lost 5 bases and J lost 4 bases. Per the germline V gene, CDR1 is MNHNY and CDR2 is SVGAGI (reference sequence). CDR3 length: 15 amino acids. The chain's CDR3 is CASSLKIQGGNTIYF. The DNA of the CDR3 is TGTGCCAGCAGTCTCAAAATACAGGGGGGAAACACCATATATTTT.

CDR3 residues: CASSFQPDEGEQYF. Here the CDR3 DNA reads TGTGCCAGCAGCTTTCAACCGGACGAGGGCGAGCAGTACTTC. The V and J genes are TRBV5-6 and TRBJ2-7, with a tentative D call TRBD2 (5 bases). This CDR3 spans 14 amino acids. Germline-derived CDR1 and CDR2 are SGHDT and YYEEEE. V dropped 2 bases and J dropped 6 bases, with 15 bases sitting between them.

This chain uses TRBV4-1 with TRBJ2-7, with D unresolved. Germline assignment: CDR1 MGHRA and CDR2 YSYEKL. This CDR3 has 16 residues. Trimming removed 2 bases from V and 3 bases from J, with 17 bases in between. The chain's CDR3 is CASSQNSLDFLYEQYF. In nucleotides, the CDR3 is TGCGCCAGCAGCCAAAACTCCCTAGACTTCCTCTACGAGCAGTACTTC.

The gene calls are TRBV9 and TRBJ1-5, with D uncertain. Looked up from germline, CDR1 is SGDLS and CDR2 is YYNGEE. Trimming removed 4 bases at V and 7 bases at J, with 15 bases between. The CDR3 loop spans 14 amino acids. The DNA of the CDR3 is TGTGCCAGCAGCAAGCGGGGTGCGGGCCAGCCCCAGCATTTT. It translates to CASSKRGAGQPQHF. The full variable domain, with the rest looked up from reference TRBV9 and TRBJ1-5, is DSGVTQTPKHLITATGQRVTLRCSPRSGDLSVYWYQQSLDQGLQFLIQYYNGEERAKGNILERFSAQQFPDLHSELNLSSLELGDSALYFCASSKRGAGQPQHFGDGTRLSIL.

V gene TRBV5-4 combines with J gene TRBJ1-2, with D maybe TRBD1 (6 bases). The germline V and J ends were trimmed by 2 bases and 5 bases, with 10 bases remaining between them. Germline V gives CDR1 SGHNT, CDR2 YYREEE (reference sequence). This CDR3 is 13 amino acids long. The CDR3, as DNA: TGTGCCAGCAGCTTACCAGGACAGTATGGCTACACCTTC. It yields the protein CASSLPGQYGYTF.

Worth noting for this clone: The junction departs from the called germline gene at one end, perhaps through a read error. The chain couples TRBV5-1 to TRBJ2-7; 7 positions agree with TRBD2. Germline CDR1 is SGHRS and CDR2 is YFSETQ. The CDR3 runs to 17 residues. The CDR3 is CASSLAPSGEGPYGQYF. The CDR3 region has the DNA TGCGCCAGCAGCTTGGCCCCTTCGGGGGAGGGACCCTACGGGCAGTACTTC.

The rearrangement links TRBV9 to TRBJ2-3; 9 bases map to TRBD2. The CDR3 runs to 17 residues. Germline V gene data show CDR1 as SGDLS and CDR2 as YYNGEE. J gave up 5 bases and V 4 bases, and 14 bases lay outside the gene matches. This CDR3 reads CASSPHWGSGSVDTQYF. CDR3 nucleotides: TGTGCCAGCAGCCCGCATTGGGGTAGCGGGAGTGTAGATACGCAGTATTTT.

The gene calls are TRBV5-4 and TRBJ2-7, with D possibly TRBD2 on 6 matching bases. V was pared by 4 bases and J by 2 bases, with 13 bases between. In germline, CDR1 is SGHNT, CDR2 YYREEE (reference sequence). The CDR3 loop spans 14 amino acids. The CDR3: CASSPAGLPYEQYF. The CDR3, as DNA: TGTGCCAGCAGCCCCGCGGGGCTACCCTACGAGCAGTACTTC.

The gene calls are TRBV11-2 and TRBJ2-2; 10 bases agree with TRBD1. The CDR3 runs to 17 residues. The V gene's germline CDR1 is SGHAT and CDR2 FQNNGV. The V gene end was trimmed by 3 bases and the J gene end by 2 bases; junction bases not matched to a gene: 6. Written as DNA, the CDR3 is TGTGCCAGCAGCTTTCGGGGACAGGGGCCCAACACCGGGGAGCTGTTTTTT. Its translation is CASSFRGQGPNTGELFF. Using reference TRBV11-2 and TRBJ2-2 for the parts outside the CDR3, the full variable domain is EAGVAQSPRYKIIEKRQSVAFWCNPISGHATLYWYQQILGQGPKLLIQFQNNGVVDDSQLPKDRFSAERLKGVDSTLKIQPAKLEDSAVYLCASSFRGQGPNTGELFFGEGSRLTVL.

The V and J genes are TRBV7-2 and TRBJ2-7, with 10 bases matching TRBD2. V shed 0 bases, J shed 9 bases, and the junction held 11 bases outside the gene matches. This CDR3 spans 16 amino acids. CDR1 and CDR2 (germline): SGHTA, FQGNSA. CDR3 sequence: CASSLAIAGGDRRQYF. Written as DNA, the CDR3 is TGTGCCAGCAGCTTAGCGATAGCGGGAGGAGATAGGAGGCAGTACTTC.

The DNA of the CDR3 is TGCGCCAGCAGCTTGGGGCTGCAGGAGACCCAGTACTTC. Amino acid sequence: CASSLGLQETQYF. The rearrangement links TRBV5-1 to TRBJ2-5; D uncertain. CDR1 and CDR2 from the germline V gene are SGHRS and YFSETQ. The CDR3 length is 13 residues. V lost 0 bases and J 5 bases, leaving 8 bases between the germline ends.

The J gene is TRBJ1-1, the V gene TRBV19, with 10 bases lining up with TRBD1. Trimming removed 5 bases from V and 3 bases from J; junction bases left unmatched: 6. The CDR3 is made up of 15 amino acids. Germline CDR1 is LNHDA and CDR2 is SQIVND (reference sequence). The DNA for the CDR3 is TGTGCCAGTAGTCCCCGGGACAGGGGCGACACTGAAGCTTTCTTT. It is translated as CASSPRDRGDTEAFF.

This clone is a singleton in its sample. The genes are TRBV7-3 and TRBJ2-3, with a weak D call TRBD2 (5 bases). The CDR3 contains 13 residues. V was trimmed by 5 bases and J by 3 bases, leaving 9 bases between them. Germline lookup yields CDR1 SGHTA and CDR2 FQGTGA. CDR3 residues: CASSPLVTDTQYF. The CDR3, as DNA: TGTGCCAGCAGCCCACTAGTAACAGATACGCAGTATTTT.

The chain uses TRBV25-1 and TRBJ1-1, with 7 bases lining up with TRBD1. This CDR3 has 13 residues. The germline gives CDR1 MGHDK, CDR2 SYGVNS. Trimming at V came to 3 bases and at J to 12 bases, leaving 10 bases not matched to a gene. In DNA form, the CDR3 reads TGTGCCAGCAGTGAGGGGGACAGAGGAATAACTTTCTTT. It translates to CASSEGDRGITFF.

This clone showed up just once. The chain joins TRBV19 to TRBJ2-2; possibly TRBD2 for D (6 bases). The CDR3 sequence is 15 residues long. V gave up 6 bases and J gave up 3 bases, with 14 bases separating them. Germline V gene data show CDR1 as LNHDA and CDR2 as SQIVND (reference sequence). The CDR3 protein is CASRTGGMDTGELFF. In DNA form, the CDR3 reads TGTGCCAGTAGGACGGGCGGGATGGACACCGGGGAGCTGTTTTTT.

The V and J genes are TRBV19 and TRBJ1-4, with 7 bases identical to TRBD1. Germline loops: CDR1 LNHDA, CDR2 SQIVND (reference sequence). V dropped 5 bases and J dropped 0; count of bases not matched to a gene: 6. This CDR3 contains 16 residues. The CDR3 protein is CASSGGQPTTNEKLFF. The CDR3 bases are TGTGCCAGTAGTGGGGGACAGCCGACAACTAATGAAAAACTGTTTTTT.

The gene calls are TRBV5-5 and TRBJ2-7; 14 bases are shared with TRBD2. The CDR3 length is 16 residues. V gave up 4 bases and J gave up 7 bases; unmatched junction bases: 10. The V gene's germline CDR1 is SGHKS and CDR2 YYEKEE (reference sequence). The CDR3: CASSPGGTSGRLEQYF. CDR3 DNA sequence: TGTGCCAGCAGCCCAGGTGGGACTAGCGGGAGACTGGAGCAGTACTTC.

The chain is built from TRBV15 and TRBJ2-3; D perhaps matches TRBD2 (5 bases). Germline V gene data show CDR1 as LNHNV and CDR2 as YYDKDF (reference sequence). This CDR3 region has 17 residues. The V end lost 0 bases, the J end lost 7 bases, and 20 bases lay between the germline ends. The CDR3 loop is CATSRDRSGKSPHTQYF. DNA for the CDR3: TGTGCCACCAGCAGAGACCGGAGCGGCAAATCTCCACATACGCAGTATTTT. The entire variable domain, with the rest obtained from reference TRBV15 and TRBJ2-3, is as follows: DAMVIQNPRYQVTQFGKPVTLSCSQTLNHNVMYWYQQKSSQAPKLLFHYYDKDFNNEADTPDNFQSRRPNTSFCFLDIRSPGLGDTAMYLCATSRDRSGKSPHTQYFGPGTRLTVL.

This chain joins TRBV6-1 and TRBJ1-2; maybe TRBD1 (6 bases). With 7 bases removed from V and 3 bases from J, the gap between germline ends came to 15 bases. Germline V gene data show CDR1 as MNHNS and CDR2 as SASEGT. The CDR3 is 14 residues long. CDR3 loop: CASTPLAGDYGYTF. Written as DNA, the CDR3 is TGTGCCAGCACTCCGTTGGCAGGGGACTATGGCTACACCTTC.

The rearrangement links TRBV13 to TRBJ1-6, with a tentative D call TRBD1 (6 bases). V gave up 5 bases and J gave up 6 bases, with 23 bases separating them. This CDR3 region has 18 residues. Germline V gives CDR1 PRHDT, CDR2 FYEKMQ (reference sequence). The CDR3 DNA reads TGTGCCAGCAGCGCGTCGGGCAGGGGCCAGGGGTTTAATTCACCCCTCCACTTT. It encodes CASSASGRGQGFNSPLHF.

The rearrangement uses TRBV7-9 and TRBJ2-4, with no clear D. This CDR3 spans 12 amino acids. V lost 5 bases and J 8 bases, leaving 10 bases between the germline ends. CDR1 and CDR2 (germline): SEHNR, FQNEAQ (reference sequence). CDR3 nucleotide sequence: TGTGCCAGCAGCCTGTATCGGGACATTCAGTACTTC. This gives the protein CASSLYRDIQYF. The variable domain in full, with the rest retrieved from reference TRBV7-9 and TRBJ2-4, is DTGVSQNPRHKITKRGQNVTFRCDPISEHNRLYWYRQTLGQGPEFLTYFQNEAQLEKSRLLSDRFSAERPKGSFSTLEIQRTEQGDSAMYLCASSLYRDIQYFGAGTRLSVL.

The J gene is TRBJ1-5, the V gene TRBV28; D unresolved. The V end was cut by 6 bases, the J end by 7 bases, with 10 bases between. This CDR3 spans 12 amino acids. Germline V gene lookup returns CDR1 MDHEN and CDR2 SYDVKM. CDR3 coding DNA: TGTGCCAGCAGCTTACTGGCCCAGCCCCAGCATTTT. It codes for CASSLLAQPQHF.